This TCR beta chain was recovered during a study of control samples from healthy donors and cancer patients. Measured with immunoSEQ multiplex PCR; TCRdb has only the in-frame clones, and not every one. This sample has 130,000 or so clones, with under 95% found just once. Germline lookup yields CDR1 SGHRS and CDR2 YFSETQ. CDR3 length equals 13 residues. Trimming removed 0 bases from V and 3 bases from J, with 7 bases in between. The TCR originated in a man between 18 and 35 years old in good health. The sequencing sample was made of blood. This chain links TRBV5-1 with TRBJ2-7, with a possible D match to TRBD2 (5 bases). In DNA form, the CDR3 reads TGCGCCAGCAGCTTGGCCGCGGGCTACGAGCAGTACTTC. Its protein is CASSLAAGYEQYF.